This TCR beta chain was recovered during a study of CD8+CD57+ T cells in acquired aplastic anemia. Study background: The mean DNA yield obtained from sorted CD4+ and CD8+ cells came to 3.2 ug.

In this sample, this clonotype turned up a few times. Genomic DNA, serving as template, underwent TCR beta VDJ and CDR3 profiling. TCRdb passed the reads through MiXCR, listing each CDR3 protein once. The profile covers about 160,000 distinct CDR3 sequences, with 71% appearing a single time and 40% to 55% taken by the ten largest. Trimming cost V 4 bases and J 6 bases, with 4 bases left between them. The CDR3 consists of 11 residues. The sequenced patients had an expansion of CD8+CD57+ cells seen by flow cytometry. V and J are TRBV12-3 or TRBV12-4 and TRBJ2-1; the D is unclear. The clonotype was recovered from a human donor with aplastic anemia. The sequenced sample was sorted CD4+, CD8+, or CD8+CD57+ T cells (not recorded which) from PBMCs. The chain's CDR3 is CASSSPNEQFF. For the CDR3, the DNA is TGTGCCAGCAGTTCTCCCAATGAGCAGTTCTTC.